The clone carrying this T cell receptor beta chain was observed a few times. Antigen unknown. The data were obtained in a study of cytomegalovirus exposure and HLA in healthy donors. As for the study in general: In an earlier analysis, 90 million to 120 million unique TCR beta sequences were found from 150 million to 200 million T cells. Regarding the study as a whole: The classifier reportedly diagnosed cytomegalovirus status with high specificity and sensitivity. Analysis was carried out at a later point, and it linked a missense DCLRE1C variant to TCR beta V- and J-gene trimming.

This CDR3 is built from 16 residues. V was clipped by 7 bases and J by 8 bases, with 26 bases between them. CDR1 is MDHEN, CDR2 SYDVKM, per germline. 13 Jbeta primers and 60 Vbeta primers were used for the PCR. TCRdb's copy holds only in-frame clones and misses some; the assay was immunoSEQ multiplex PCR. This table holds 140,000 to 150,000 clones, 70% to 80% found once. Sequencing used PBMCs. The chain employs TRBV28 and TRBJ1-2; D not resolved. This receptor was identified in a woman aged 60-70 years in good health and CMV-seropositive. CDR3 nucleotides: TGTGCCAGCACCTCCTCGGCGGCCGGGATCGTCAGGGGCTACACCTTC. Translated, it gives CASTSSAAGIVRGYTF.